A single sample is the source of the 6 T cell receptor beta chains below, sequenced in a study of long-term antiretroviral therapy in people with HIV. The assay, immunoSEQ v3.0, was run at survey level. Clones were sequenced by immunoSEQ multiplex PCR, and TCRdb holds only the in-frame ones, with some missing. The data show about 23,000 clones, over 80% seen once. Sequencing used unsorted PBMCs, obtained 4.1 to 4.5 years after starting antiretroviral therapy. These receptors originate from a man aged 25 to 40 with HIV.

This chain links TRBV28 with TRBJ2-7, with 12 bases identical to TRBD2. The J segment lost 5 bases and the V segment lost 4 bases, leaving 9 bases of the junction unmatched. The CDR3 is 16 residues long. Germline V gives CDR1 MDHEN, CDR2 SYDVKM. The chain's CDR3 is CASSSWLAGGTHEQYF. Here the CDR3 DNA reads TGTGCCAGCAGTTCCTGGCTAGCGGGAGGGACCCACGAGCAGTACTTC.

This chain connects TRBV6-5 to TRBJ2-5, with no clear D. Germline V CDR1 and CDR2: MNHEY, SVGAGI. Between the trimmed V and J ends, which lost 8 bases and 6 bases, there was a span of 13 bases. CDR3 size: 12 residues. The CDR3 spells CASGVGAKTQYF. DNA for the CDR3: TGTGCCAGCGGGGTGGGCGCGAAGACCCAGTACTTC.

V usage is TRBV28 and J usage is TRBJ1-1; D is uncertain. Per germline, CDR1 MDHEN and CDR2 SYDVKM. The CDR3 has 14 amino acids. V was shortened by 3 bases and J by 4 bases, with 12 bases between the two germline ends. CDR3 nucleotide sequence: TGTGCCAGCAGTTTTCGGGGATCGGTCACTGAAGCTTTCTTT. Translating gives CASSFRGSVTEAFF.

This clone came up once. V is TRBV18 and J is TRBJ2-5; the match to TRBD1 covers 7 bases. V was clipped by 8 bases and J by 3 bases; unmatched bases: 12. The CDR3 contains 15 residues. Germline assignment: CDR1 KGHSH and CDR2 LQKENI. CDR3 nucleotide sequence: TGTGCCAGCAGGATGACAGGGTTGCGGGAAGAGACCCAGTACTTC. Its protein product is CASRMTGLREETQYF.

CDR3 sequence reads: CASSPQGHSGTEAFF. DNA for the CDR3: TGTGCCAGCAGCCCCCAGGGGCATAGTGGGACTGAAGCTTTCTTT. This rearrangement joins TRBV9 to TRBJ1-1, with D possibly being TRBD1 (6 bases). Germline assignment: CDR1 SGDLS and CDR2 YYNGEE. This CDR3 region has 15 residues. V lost 4 bases and J 5 bases, leaving 18 bases between the germline ends. The complete variable domain, with remaining parts taken from reference TRBV9 and TRBJ1-1, reads DSGVTQTPKHLITATGQRVTLRCSPRSGDLSVYWYQQSLDQGLQFLIQYYNGEERAKGNILERFSAQQFPDLHSELNLSSLELGDSALYFCASSPQGHSGTEAFFGQGTRLTVV.

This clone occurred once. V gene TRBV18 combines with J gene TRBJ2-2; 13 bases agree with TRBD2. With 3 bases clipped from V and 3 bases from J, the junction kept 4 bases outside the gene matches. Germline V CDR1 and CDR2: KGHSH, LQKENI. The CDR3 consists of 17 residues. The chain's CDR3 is CASSPGLAGLDTGELFF. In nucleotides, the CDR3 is TGTGCCAGCTCACCGGGACTAGCGGGACTCGACACCGGGGAGCTGTTTTTT.